The 23 T cell receptor beta chains presented below share a single source sample, sequenced in a study of T-cell reconstitution after alpha-beta-depleted transplantation in children. As it was prepared, the TCRbeta library received unique molecular identifiers. TCRdb re-analysed the PCR reads in MiXCR, keeping a single row per CDR3 protein. The sample consists of about 440,000 distinct CDR3 sequences, around two fifths of them appearing once. This material consisted of PBMCs, taken before TCRalphabeta/CD19-depleted stem cell transplant. These receptors all stem from a girl aged 2-10 years with aplastic anemia, due to receive a stem cell transplant.

The CDR3 sequence is CATSRDTYGYTF. The CDR3, as DNA: TGTGCCACCAGCAGAGATACCTATGGCTACACCTTC. This chain links TRBV15 with TRBJ1-2; D is unclear. The CDR3 length is 12 residues. From germline, CDR1 is LNHNV and CDR2 YYDKDF (reference sequence). Trimming took off 0 bases at V and 4 bases at J, with 3 bases between the two ends. Full variable domain (remainder filled in from reference TRBV15 and TRBJ1-2): DAMVIQNPRYQVTQFGKPVTLSCSQTLNHNVMYWYQQKSSQAPKLLFHYYDKDFNNEADTPDNFQSRRPNTSFCFLDIRSPGLGDTAMYLCATSRDTYGYTFGSGTRLTVV.

In regard to this clonotype: A much larger clone is a single base away; this may be a read error. The rearrangement uses TRBV5-1 and TRBJ2-1; 9 bases line up with TRBD1. CDR3 length: 15 amino acids. V dropped 4 bases and J dropped 0; count of bases not matched to a gene: 2. Germline CDR1 is SGHRS and CDR2 is YFSETQ. The DNA of the CDR3 is TGCGCCAGCAGCAAACAGGGGGCCTCCTACAATGAGCAGTTCTTC. This sequence encodes CASSKQGASYNEQFF.

J is TRBJ2-7 and V is TRBV6-5; 9 bases agree with TRBD2. This CDR3 has 15 amino acids. J was trimmed by 3 bases and V by 2 bases; bases with no gene match: 5. Germline CDR1 MNHEY, CDR2 SVGAGI. In nucleotides, the CDR3 is TGTGCCAGCAGTTACGAGCGGGAGGTGAACTACGAGCAGTACTTC. Amino acids: CASSYEREVNYEQYF.

The chain uses TRBV6-1 and TRBJ2-7; 7 nucleotides agree with TRBD2. This CDR3 is built from 14 residues. V trimming: 7 bases; J trimming: 2 bases; junction bases outside the gene matches: 8. Germline lookup yields CDR1 MNHNS and CDR2 SASEGT. CDR3 sequence (DNA): TGTGCCAGCATTCACGGACTAGTCCCCTACGAGCAGTACTTC. Protein: CASIHGLVPYEQYF.

The V call is TRBV6-1, the J call TRBJ1-1; D remains ambiguous. The V gene's germline CDR1 is MNHNS and CDR2 SASEGT. The CDR3 contains 15 residues. V dropped 8 bases and J dropped 4 bases, with 20 bases sitting between them. CDR3 bases: TGTGCCAGCGGATTGCACGAACAGAGGAGCACTGAAGCTTTCTTT. It is translated as CASGLHEQRSTEAFF.

This clonotype has a handful of counts. The chain links TRBV5-1 to TRBJ2-1; D gene unclear. The V end lost 7 bases, the J end lost 4 bases, and 15 bases lay between the germline ends. This CDR3 has 14 residues. Germline assignment: CDR1 SGHRS and CDR2 YFSETQ. CDR3 DNA: TGCGCCAGCCGCGAGAGCAACCCGTACAATGAGCAGTTCTTC. Protein sequence: CASRESNPYNEQFF.

This chain links TRBV5-1 with TRBJ1-1; D unclear. V shed 8 bases and J shed 4 bases, with 18 bases lying between them. CDR1 is SGHRS, CDR2 YFSETQ, per germline. The CDR3 consists of 14 residues. CDR3 amino acids: CASKEVAGGTEAFF. Here the CDR3 DNA reads TGCGCCAGTAAAGAGGTAGCGGGTGGCACTGAAGCTTTCTTT.

The rearrangement uses TRBV5-4 and TRBJ1-1; a weak D match, TRBD1 (5 bases). The germline V and J ends were trimmed by 0 bases and 0 bases, with 12 bases remaining between them. The CDR3 has 16 residues. In germline, CDR1 is SGHNT, CDR2 YYREEE (reference sequence). The CDR3 loop is CASSLAGPRLNTEAFF. The DNA of the CDR3 is TGTGCCAGCAGCTTGGCAGGGCCGCGATTGAACACTGAAGCTTTCTTT.

This clonotype occurred a few times. CDR3 loop: CASRPGLAYTGELFF. DNA of the CDR3: TGTGCCAGCAGACCGGGACTAGCGTACACCGGGGAGCTGTTTTTT. The chain joins TRBV6-1 to TRBJ2-2; 10 bases fit TRBD2. The CDR3 has 15 amino acids. V lost 6 bases to trimming and J lost 3 bases; unmatched junction nucleotides: 4. The germline CDR1 and CDR2 sequences are MNHNS and SASEGT.

The chain couples TRBV5-1 to TRBJ2-3; TRBD2 agrees at 9 bases. CDR1 and CDR2 (germline): SGHRS, YFSETQ. V gave up 2 bases and J gave up 3 bases; unmatched junction bases: 10. This CDR3 spans 17 amino acids. For the CDR3, the DNA is TGCGCCAGCAGCTTACGAACGGGACTAGCTCCAACAGATACGCAGTATTTT. It is translated as CASSLRTGLAPTDTQYF. The full variable domain, its missing parts supplied by reference TRBV5-1 and TRBJ2-3, is KAGVTQTPRYLIKTRGQQVTLSCSPISGHRSVSWYQQTPGQGLQFLFEYFSETQRNKGNFPGRFSGRQFSNSRSEMNVSTLELGDSALYLCASSLRTGLAPTDTQYFGPGTRLTVL.

This clonotype was seen at least ten times. V is TRBV4-3 and J is TRBJ2-7, with a weak D call TRBD1 (5 bases). Germline assignment: CDR1 LGHNA and CDR2 YSLEER. Trimming removed 0 bases at V and 6 bases at J, with 15 bases between. The CDR3 loop spans 15 amino acids. The CDR3 DNA reads as TGCGCCAGCAGCCAAGATACCAGGGCCCCGGGCGAGCAGTACTTC. Amino acid sequence: CASSQDTRAPGEQYF.

This clonotype showed up just a few times. A much bigger clone sits one base away, suggesting this may be a read error. The chain is built from TRBV3-1 and TRBJ2-1; a weak D match, TRBD2 (5 bases). The CDR3 length is 14 residues. Germline-derived CDR1 and CDR2 are LGHDT and YNNKEL (reference sequence). Trimming pared 8 bases from V and 5 bases from J, leaving 16 bases between. CDR3 in amino acids: CASGPLTSHNEQFF. In DNA, the CDR3 is TGTGCCAGCGGCCCCCTTACTAGTCACAATGAGCAGTTCTTC.

The chain links TRBV6-1 to TRBJ1-1, with D possibly being TRBD1 (6 bases). This CDR3 is 17 amino acids long. Germline assignment: CDR1 MNHNS and CDR2 SASEGT. V gave up 6 bases and J gave up 5 bases, with 25 bases separating them. The CDR3 sequence is CASRHSRGRGGVTEAFF. The CDR3, as DNA: TGTGCCAGCAGACATTCCCGGGGGCGGGGGGGGGTGACTGAAGCTTTCTTT.

This clonotype was seen repeatedly, ten times or more. The J gene is TRBJ1-6, the V gene TRBV9; 8 bases align to TRBD1. There are 14 residues in the CDR3. Losses at the gene ends were 3 bases for V and 11 bases for J; bases not matched to a gene: 7. CDR1 and CDR2 from the germline V gene are SGDLS and YYNGEE. CDR3 nucleotide sequence: TGTGCCAGCAGCGAGACAGGGGAATTCGCACCCCTCCACTTT. It is translated as CASSETGEFAPLHF. Drawing the rest from reference TRBV9 and TRBJ1-6, the complete variable domain is DSGVTQTPKHLITATGQRVTLRCSPRSGDLSVYWYQQSLDQGLQFLIQYYNGEERAKGNILERFSAQQFPDLHSELNLSSLELGDSALYFCASSETGEFAPLHFGNGTRLTVT.

This clonotype was recorded at least ten times. The chain combines TRBV4-1 with TRBJ2-1, with TRBD2 as a possible D gene (5 bases). V dropped 4 bases and J dropped 2 bases, with 12 bases sitting between them. The V gene's germline CDR1 is MGHRA and CDR2 YSYEKL. The CDR3 runs to 15 residues. The CDR3 sequence is CASSPGVGPYNEQFF. The CDR3 DNA reads as TGCGCCAGCAGCCCCGGGGTCGGGCCCTACAATGAGCAGTTCTTC.

Notes on this clonotype: This may be a read error: a much more frequent sequence differs by one nucleotide. The chain recombines TRBV7-2 with TRBJ2-7; D unclear. V was pared by 2 bases and J by 6 bases, with 8 bases between. CDR1 is SGHTA, CDR2 FQGNSA, per germline. This CDR3 has 12 residues. CDR3 in DNA: TGTGCCAGCAGCTTATCACTATGCGAGCAGTACTTC. It codes for CASSLSLCEQYF.

This clonotype has just a few counts. This sequence joins TRBV12-3 or TRBV12-4 and TRBJ1-1; weak D call: TRBD1 (5 bases). The CDR3 extends over 15 amino acids. The V and J ends lost 1 base and 3 bases respectively, with 12 bases between them. For the CDR3, the DNA is TGTGCCAGCAGTTTAGATACAGGTTCGGACACTGAAGCTTTCTTT. Translating it yields CASSLDTGSDTEAFF.

The gene calls are TRBV5-1 and TRBJ1-1, with no clear D. Per germline, CDR1 SGHRS and CDR2 YFSETQ. CDR3 length equals 15 residues. V was pared by 0 bases and J by 0 bases, with 9 bases between. The CDR3 bases are TGCGCCAGCAGCTTGGCGGGCAGCATGAACACTGAAGCTTTCTTT. As protein: CASSLAGSMNTEAFF.

The chain uses TRBV5-4 and TRBJ1-2, with 10 bases lining up with TRBD1. In germline, CDR1 is SGHNT, CDR2 YYREEE (reference sequence). The ends lost 4 bases at V and 8 bases at J; junction bases unmatched: 8. The CDR3 runs to 14 residues. The CDR3 DNA reads as TGTGCCAGCAGCCGAATGACAGGGGGCCGGGGCTACACCTTC. Translation gives CASSRMTGGRGYTF.

This clonotype was seen a single time. The V call is TRBV7-9, the J call TRBJ2-1; 9 bases are shared with TRBD2. The CDR3 consists of 15 residues. V shed 5 bases and J 7 bases; nucleotides not matched to a gene: 9. The germline gives CDR1 SEHNR, CDR2 FQNEAQ (reference sequence). CDR3 sequence (DNA): TGTGCCAGCAGCCCCGTAACGCGGGAGGGGAATGAGCAGTTCTTC. Translated: CASSPVTREGNEQFF.

The chain employs TRBV9 and TRBJ1-3; perhaps TRBD1 as D (6 bases). Germline CDR1 is SGDLS and CDR2 is YYNGEE. V shed 1 base and J shed 4 bases, with 12 bases lying between them. This CDR3 spans 15 amino acids. CDR3 coding DNA: TGTGCCAGCAGCGTAAACGGGGGCGCGGGAAACACCATATATTTT. Translating it yields CASSVNGGAGNTIYF. The whole variable domain, filled in from reference TRBV9 and TRBJ1-3, reads DSGVTQTPKHLITATGQRVTLRCSPRSGDLSVYWYQQSLDQGLQFLIQYYNGEERAKGNILERFSAQQFPDLHSELNLSSLELGDSALYFCASSVNGGAGNTIYFGEGSWLTVV.

CDR3: CASSLAGFSRTDTQYF. Here the CDR3 DNA reads TGCGCCAGCAGCTTGGCAGGGTTTTCCCGCACAGATACGCAGTATTTT. The V call is TRBV5-1, the J call TRBJ2-3, with D possibly TRBD1 on 5 matching bases. CDR1 is SGHRS, CDR2 YFSETQ, per germline. Trimming stripped 0 bases from V and 1 base from J, with 12 bases between. There are 16 residues in the CDR3.

Of note for this clonotype: Possible read error: a much larger clone is one base away. The chain is built from TRBV28 and TRBJ2-7; 13 nucleotides agree with TRBD2. The CDR3 has 15 amino acids. V gave up 5 bases and J gave up 5 bases; unmatched junction bases: 6. Germline V gene lookup returns CDR1 MDHEN and CDR2 SYDVKM. The CDR3 spells CASSLGTSGMNEQYF. Here the CDR3 DNA reads TGTGCCAGCAGTCTCGGGACTAGCGGGATGAACGAGCAGTACTTC. Combining the CDR3 with reference TRBV28 and TRBJ2-7 gives the whole variable domain DVKVTQSSRYLVKRTGEKVFLECVQDMDHENMFWYRQDPGLGLRLIYFSYDVKMKEKGDIPEGYSVSREKKERFSLILESASTNQTSMYLCASSLGTSGMNEQYFGPGTRLTVT.